This is a list of T cell receptor beta chains from one sample in a study of neurological immune-mediated disorders. TCRdb recomputed calls from the 5' RACE reads with MiXCR, one row per CDR3 protein. Of around 76,000 distinct CDR3 sequences listed, more than 8.5% were seen once; the top ten hold more than 9%. The sample consisted of PBMCs. Receptor source: a man aged 25-45 years in good health. Both conserved end residues are trimmed from each CDR3.

V gene: TRBV20-1
J gene: TRBJ2-3
CDR3 protein: SASPGLAGGRDTQY

V gene: TRBV7-2
J gene: TRBJ2-1
CDR3 protein: ASSLEWQPYNEQF

V gene: TRBV14
J gene: TRBJ2-1
CDR3 protein: ASSQAGVTHEQF

V gene: TRBV2
J gene: TRBJ2-5
CDR3 protein: ASSTPDGEETQY

V gene: TRBV5-6
J gene: TRBJ2-7
CDR3 protein: ASSSGHVEPYEQY

V gene: TRBV20-1
J gene: TRBJ2-1
CDR3 protein: SASMGGPIGNEQF

V gene: TRBV10-3
J gene: TRBJ2-1
CDR3 protein: AISPGLAVRNEQF

V gene: TRBV12-3/TRBV12-4
J gene: TRBJ1-6
CDR3 protein: ASSPLWTGRTNNSPLH

V gene: TRBV27
J gene: TRBJ1-1
CDR3 protein: ASSSIQGTNTEAF

V gene: TRBV6-5
J gene: TRBJ2-7
CDR3 protein: ASSKGTGVGEQY

V gene: TRBV20-1
J gene: TRBJ1-2
CDR3 protein: SASAGTAFYGYT

V gene: TRBV12-3/TRBV12-4
J gene: TRBJ2-5
CDR3 protein: ASSLGGNRETQY

V gene: TRBV20-1
J gene: TRBJ2-5
CDR3 protein: SARDLTSGRAVETQY

V gene: TRBV5-1
J gene: TRBJ2-5
CDR3 protein: ASSLSGLETQY

V gene: TRBV18
J gene: TRBJ2-7
CDR3 protein: ASSPRTGYDEQY

V gene: TRBV20-1
J gene: TRBJ2-1
CDR3 protein: SAITRTGLTYNEQF

V gene: TRBV7-9
J gene: TRBJ1-2
CDR3 protein: ASSLVETGSYGYT

V gene: TRBV11-2
J gene: TRBJ2-5
CDR3 protein: ASATGQGFETQY

V gene: TRBV6-5
J gene: TRBJ2-5
CDR3 protein: ASRHGSTQETQY

V gene: TRBV5-6
J gene: TRBJ2-7
CDR3 protein: ASSSDRARYEQY

V gene: TRBV20-1
J gene: TRBJ2-1
CDR3 protein: SARRLLGGARYNEQF

V gene: TRBV20-1
J gene: TRBJ2-5
CDR3 protein: SAKTSGALAYQETQY

V gene: TRBV28
J gene: TRBJ1-1
CDR3 protein: ASSLTGMKVTEAF

V gene: TRBV27
J gene: TRBJ2-7
CDR3 protein: ASSLKGRASGRVSSYEQY

V gene: TRBV4-1
J gene: TRBJ2-7
CDR3 protein: ASSQESRGSSYEQY

V gene: TRBV10-3
J gene: TRBJ2-3
CDR3 protein: ATGKVAGTDTQY

V gene: TRBV5-1
J gene: TRBJ2-7
CDR3 protein: ASSSSGKTYEQY